Following are 20 T cell receptor beta chains from one sample sequenced in a study of T cells in Graves' hyperthyroidism and ophthalmopathy. Amplification yielded TCR beta CDR3 regions, with RNA transcripts as the source. TCR CDR3 regions were first amplified by RT-PCR with HTBI primers. MiXCR, run by TCRdb on the multiplex PCR reads, gives a single entry per CDR3 protein. The table lists hundreds of thousands of distinct CDR3 sequences, under 15% of them singletons. The sequencing input was blood. The receptors were gathered from a man aged 18 to 35 with Graves' ophthalmopathy.

The sample holds many counts of this clonotype. The chain has TRBV3-1 and TRBJ2-4; D not resolved. The CDR3 consists of 16 residues. Trimming cost V 4 bases and J 0 bases, with 13 bases left between them. Germline CDR1 reads LGHDT; CDR2 reads YNNKEL (reference sequence). The DNA of the CDR3 is TGTGCCAGCAGCCTATCTCGGGCTCTAGCCAAAAACATTCAGTACTTC. Translation gives CASSLSRALAKNIQYF.

This clonotype was seen at least ten times. The chain is built from TRBV20-1 and TRBJ2-7; 7 bases fit TRBD2. The CDR3 contains 15 residues. V gave up 0 bases and J gave up 7 bases; unmatched junction bases: 12. CDR1 and CDR2 from the germline V gene are DFQATT and SNEGSKA (reference sequence). CDR3 in amino acids: CSARDSQRGSGEQYF. CDR3 nucleotides: TGCAGTGCTAGAGATAGCCAGCGGGGAAGTGGGGAGCAGTACTTC.

In this sample, this clonotype turned up many times. The chain has TRBV10-3 and TRBJ1-1, with a tentative D call TRBD1 (5 bases). This CDR3 is built from 13 residues. Looked up from germline, CDR1 is ENHRY and CDR2 is SYGVKD. V dropped 6 bases and J dropped 1 base, with 9 bases sitting between them. The CDR3 here is CAIRRDANTEAFF. Here the CDR3 DNA reads TGTGCCATCAGAAGGGACGCGAACACTGAAGCTTTCTTT.

This clonotype was recorded at least ten times. The chain carries TRBV6-1 and TRBJ1-1, with 7 bases lining up with TRBD1. CDR1 and CDR2 from the germline V gene are MNHNS and SASEGT. The CDR3 is 14 amino acids. V was clipped by 7 bases and J by 1 base; unmatched bases: 6. The CDR3: CASTADRENTEAFF. The DNA of the CDR3 is TGTGCCAGCACCGCCGACAGGGAGAACACTGAAGCTTTCTTT.

There are many counts of this clonotype. The genes are TRBV7-6 and TRBJ2-1; D might be TRBD1 (5 bases). Trimming cost V 2 bases and J 10 bases, with 12 bases left between them. In germline, CDR1 is SGHVS, CDR2 FNYEAQ. The length of the CDR3 is 13 residues. Written as DNA, the CDR3 is TGTGCCAGCAGCTTATTCCAGGGAAGGGAGCAGTTCTTC. It codes for CASSLFQGREQFF.

V usage is TRBV20-1 and J usage is TRBJ2-7, with 9 bases that match TRBD2. V dropped 0 bases and J dropped 7; count of bases not matched to a gene: 4. Per the germline V gene, CDR1 is DFQATT and CDR2 is SNEGSKA (reference sequence). The length of the CDR3 is 13 residues. The CDR3 here is CSARDWLAGEQYF. The DNA for the CDR3 is TGCAGTGCTAGAGATTGGCTAGCGGGGGAGCAGTACTTC.

Ten or more counts support this clonotype. The chain combines TRBV6-1 with TRBJ2-7; no definite D call. This CDR3 is 13 amino acids long. Trimming shortened V by 2 bases and J by 4 bases, and 9 bases separated the two germline ends. CDR1 is MNHNS, CDR2 SASEGT, per germline. CDR3 in DNA: TGTGCCAGCAGTGAATATGTAGGATACGAGCAGTACTTC. It codes for CASSEYVGYEQYF.

This clonotype was counted many times. The chain recombines TRBV10-3 with TRBJ2-3; the match to TRBD2 covers 9 bases. Germline CDR1 reads ENHRY; CDR2 reads SYGVKD. The V segment lost 3 bases and the J segment 4 bases; nucleotides outside the gene matches: 11. The CDR3 is 17 residues long. CDR3 sequence: CAISDQRLAVGPDTQYF. In DNA form, the CDR3 reads TGTGCCATCAGTGACCAGAGACTAGCGGTGGGGCCAGATACGCAGTATTTT.

This clonotype showed up many times. The genes are TRBV9 and TRBJ2-3; D gene unclear. Germline V gene data show CDR1 as SGDLS and CDR2 as YYNGEE. The V end was cut by 4 bases, the J end by 3 bases, with 12 bases between. The CDR3 spans 14 residues. Written as DNA, the CDR3 is TGTGCCAGCAGCAAACCTTACGGAACAGATACGCAGTATTTT. This translates into CASSKPYGTDTQYF.

In regard to this clonotype: This sequence may be a read error, since a much larger clone differs from it by one base. The J gene is TRBJ2-7, the V gene TRBV20-1; D call uncertain. CDR1 and CDR2 (germline): DFQATT, SNEGSKA (reference sequence). The CDR3 length is 13 residues. CDR3 amino acids: CGARPVSNREQYF. The CDR3 region has the DNA TGCGGTGCTAGACCAGTGAGCAACCGCGAGCAGTACTTC.

This chain uses TRBV11-3 with TRBJ2-3; 15 positions agree with TRBD2. V shed 1 base, J shed 4 bases, and the junction held 6 bases outside the gene matches. There are 18 residues in the CDR3. Germline CDR1 reads SGHNT; CDR2 reads YENEEA. The CDR3 nucleotides read TGTGCCAGCAGCTTAGTGGTTTGGACTAGCGGGGGGGCAGATACGCAGTATTTT. Translating gives CASSLVVWTSGGADTQYF. Variable domain in full (rest from reference TRBV11-3 and TRBJ2-3): EAGVVQSPRYKIIEKKQPVAFWCNPISGHNTLYWYLQNLGQGPELLIRYENEEAVDDSQLPKDRFSAERLKGVDSTLKIQPAELGDSAVYLCASSLVVWTSGGADTQYFGPGTRLTVL.

V gene TRBV6-1 combines with J gene TRBJ1-1, with D unclear. V lost 7 bases and J 2 bases, leaving 14 bases between the germline ends. This CDR3 is built from 14 residues. The germline V gene has CDR1 MNHNS and CDR2 SASEGT. The CDR3 DNA reads as TGTGCCAGCACCACGAACTGGGGAAACACTGAAGCTTTCTTT. Encoded protein: CASTTNWGNTEAFF.

This chain links TRBV14 with TRBJ1-6; possibly TRBD1 for D (5 bases). The V end was cut by 6 bases, the J end by 11 bases, with 17 bases between. The CDR3 has 14 residues. The germline V gene has CDR1 SGHDN and CDR2 FVKESK. For the CDR3, the DNA is TGTGCCAGCAGTGATAGCAGGGTATCTCCACCCCTCCACTTT. It specifies CASSDSRVSPPLHF. Combining the CDR3 with reference TRBV14 and TRBJ1-6 gives the whole variable domain EAGVTQFPSHSVIEKGQTVTLRCDPISGHDNLYWYRRVMGKEIKFLLHFVKESKQDESGMPNNRFLAERTGGTYSTLKVQPAELEDSGVYFCASSDSRVSPPLHFGNGTRLTVT.

CDR3 sequence (DNA): TGTGCCAGCAGCTTAGTAGGGGTCTATGGCTACACCTTC. Amino acids: CASSLVGVYGYTF. The chain carries TRBV11-3 and TRBJ1-2, with D maybe TRBD1 (5 bases). V was cut by 1 base and J by 4 bases, with 7 bases left in between. The CDR3 extends over 13 amino acids. Looked up from germline, CDR1 is SGHNT and CDR2 is YENEEA. Full variable domain (missing parts from reference TRBV11-3 and TRBJ1-2): EAGVVQSPRYKIIEKKQPVAFWCNPISGHNTLYWYLQNLGQGPELLIRYENEEAVDDSQLPKDRFSAERLKGVDSTLKIQPAELGDSAVYLCASSLVGVYGYTFGSGTRLTVV.

This chain connects TRBV24-1 to TRBJ2-7; D is unresolved. V was pared by 5 bases and J by 5 bases, with 6 bases between. The germline V gene encodes CDR1 KGHDR and CDR2 SFDVKD. The CDR3 covers 11 residues. As DNA, the CDR3 is TGTGCCACCAGTGCTTCCCACGAGCAGTACTTC. Translated, it gives CATSASHEQYF.

This clonotype was observed a few times. V and J are TRBV6-7 and TRBJ1-2; D unclear. TRBV6-7 is designated an ORF whose function remains uncertain. V lost 9 bases and J lost 3, with 14 bases in between. The CDR3 runs to 13 residues. CDR3 bases: TGTGCCAGTATCAAGGGAAGGTACTATGGCTACACCTTC. Its protein is CASIKGRYYGYTF.

This clonotype was detected many times. CDR3: CASRPDRGVYTEAFF. The DNA of the CDR3 is TGTGCCAGCAGACCAGACAGGGGTGTGTACACTGAAGCTTTCTTT. The J gene is TRBJ1-1, the V gene TRBV7-9; 8 bases are a match to TRBD1. Germline trimming cut 6 bases from V and 3 bases from J; bases unmatched to any gene: 9. CDR3 size: 15 residues. CDR1 and CDR2 from the germline V gene are SEHNR and FQNEAQ (reference sequence).

This clonotype was detected many times. The chain combines TRBV6-1 with TRBJ1-1; no clear D. Germline-derived CDR1 and CDR2 are MNHNS and SASEGT. V was trimmed by 5 bases and J by 0 bases, leaving 13 bases between them. This CDR3 comprises 15 residues. The CDR3, as DNA: TGTGCCAGCAGTTTAGCGACGGGAGTGAACACTGAAGCTTTCTTT. Amino acid sequence: CASSLATGVNTEAFF.

This clonotype was picked up many times. This chain joins TRBV3-1 and TRBJ1-2, with a tentative D call TRBD1 (6 bases). Germline CDR1 LGHDT, CDR2 YNNKEL (reference sequence). This CDR3 region has 14 residues. V lost 3 bases and J lost 8, with 16 bases in between. CDR3 residues: CASSQYQAGEGYTF. CDR3 nucleotides: TGTGCCAGCAGCCAGTATCAAGCAGGGGAAGGCTACACCTTC.

On this clonotype: A read error may be the cause here, since a much bigger clone is one base away. The chain links TRBV7-2 to TRBJ2-1; D is possibly TRBD2 (7 bases). The CDR3 extends over 15 amino acids. CDR1 and CDR2 from the germline V gene are SGHTA and FQGNSA. The V end was cut by 1 base, the J end by 9 bases, with 16 bases between. In DNA, the CDR3 is TGTGCCAGCAGCTTAGTAGGGGGGGGGGGGGGTGAGCAGTTCTTC. The encoded protein is CASSLVGGGGGEQFF.